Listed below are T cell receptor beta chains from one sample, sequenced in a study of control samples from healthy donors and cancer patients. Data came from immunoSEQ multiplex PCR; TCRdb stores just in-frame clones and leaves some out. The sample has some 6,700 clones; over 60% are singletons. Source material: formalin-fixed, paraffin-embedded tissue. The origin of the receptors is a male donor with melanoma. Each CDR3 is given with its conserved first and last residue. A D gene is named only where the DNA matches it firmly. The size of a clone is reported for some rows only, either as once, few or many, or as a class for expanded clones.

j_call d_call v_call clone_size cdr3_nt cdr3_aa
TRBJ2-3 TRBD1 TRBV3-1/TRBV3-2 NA TGTGCCAGCAGCCCCGAATCGACAGGGCGAGATACGCAGTATTTT CASSPESTGRDTQYF
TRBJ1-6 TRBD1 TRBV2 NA TGTGCCAGCACGGGACAGCTTAATTCACCCCTCCACTTT CASTGQLNSPLHF
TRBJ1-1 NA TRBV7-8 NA TGTGCCAGCAGCCAACACGAGAACACTGAAGCTTTCTTT CASSQHENTEAFF
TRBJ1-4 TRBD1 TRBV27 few TGTGCCAGCAGCCGGGACAGGATCCTGCGAACTAATGAAAAACTGTTTTTT CASSRDRILRTNEKLFF
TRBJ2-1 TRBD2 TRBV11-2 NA TGTGCCAGCAGCTTAGGAGCGGGGCTGGGAAATGAGCAGTTCTTC CASSLGAGLGNEQFF
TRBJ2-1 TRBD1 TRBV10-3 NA TGTGCCATCAGCGGACAGGGTTGGGTTCTGAGGAATGAGCAGTTCTTC CAISGQGWVLRNEQFF
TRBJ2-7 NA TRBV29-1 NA TGCAGCGTTGAATGGCCAGGGACCTACGAGCAGTACTTC CSVEWPGTYEQYF
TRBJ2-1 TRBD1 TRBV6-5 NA TGTGCCAGCAGGGTTGGGGACAGACGGTACAATGAGCAGTTCTTC CASRVGDRRYNEQFF
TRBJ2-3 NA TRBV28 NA TGTGCCAGCAGTTCCCCGAGTACCACAGATACGCAGTATTTT CASSSPSTTDTQYF
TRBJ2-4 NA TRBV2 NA TGTGCCAGCAGTGGAGGAATTTTTCCCAAAAACATTCAGTACTTC CASSGGIFPKNIQYF
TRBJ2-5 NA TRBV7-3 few TGTGCCAGCAGCTTAGGGGGGTCTCCAGAGACCCAGTACTTC CASSLGGSPETQYF
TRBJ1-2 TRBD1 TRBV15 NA TGTGCCACCAGCAGAGGGGCGGGGACAGGAATTTTCTATGGCTACACCTTC CATSRGAGTGIFYGYTF
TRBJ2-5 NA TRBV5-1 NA TGCGCCAGCAGCTTGGGGCAGGGACTCCTCCAAGAGACCCAGTACTTC CASSLGQGLLQETQYF
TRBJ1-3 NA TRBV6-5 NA TGTGCCAGCAGTTACCACGGGACTATAGCTGGAAACACCATATATTTT CASSYHGTIAGNTIYF
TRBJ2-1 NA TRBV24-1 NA TGTGCCACCAGTGATTGGGTGTCCAATGAGCAGTTCTTC CATSDWVSNEQFF
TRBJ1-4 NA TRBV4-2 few TGTGCCAGCAGCCAAGAGGTACTGTATAATGAAAAACTGTTTTTT CASSQEVLYNEKLFF
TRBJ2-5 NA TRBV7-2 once TGTGCCAGCAGCTTAGGGCCCCTCCGGACCCAGTACTTC CASSLGPLRTQYF
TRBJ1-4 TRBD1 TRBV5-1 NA TGCGCCAGCAGCCCGATTGCTCCGGGACAGAGGGACGAAAAACTGTTTTTT CASSPIAPGQRDEKLFF
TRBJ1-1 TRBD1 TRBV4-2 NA TGTGCCAGCAGCCACCCCCAGGGGGCTATCGACACTGAAGCTTTCTTT CASSHPQGAIDTEAFF
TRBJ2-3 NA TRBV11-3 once TGTGCCAGCAGCTCCGATTTCACAGATACGCAGTATTTT CASSSDFTDTQYF
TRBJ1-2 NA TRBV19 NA TGTGCCAGTAGTGAGGCGGCCTTCTGGGGCTACACCTTC CASSEAAFWGYTF
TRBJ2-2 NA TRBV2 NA TGTGCCAGCAGGGTCACGACAACGAACACCGGGGAGCTGTTTTTT CASRVTTTNTGELFF
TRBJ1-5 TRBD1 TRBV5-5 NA TGTGCCAGCAGCTTGACAGGGGGTCAGCCCCAGCATTTT CASSLTGGQPQHF
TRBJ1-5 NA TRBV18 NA TGTGCCAGCTCACCAGCGGACAGCAATCAGCCCCAGCATTTT CASSPADSNQPQHF
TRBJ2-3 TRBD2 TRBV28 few TGTGCCAGCAGACCCGGGACTACCTTCACAGATACGCAGTATTTT CASRPGTTFTDTQYF
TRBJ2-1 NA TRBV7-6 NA TGTGCCAGCAGCTTAGGACAGCCTGGGAATGAGCAGTTCTTC CASSLGQPGNEQFF
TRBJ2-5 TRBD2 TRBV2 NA TGTGCCAGCAACCTGATCCGGGACTACCCAGAGACCCAGTACTTC CASNLIRDYPETQYF
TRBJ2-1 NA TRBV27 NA TGTGCCAGCAGTACAATCTATGGACAGACAGTCAACTCCTACAATGAGCAGTTCTTC CASSTIYGQTVNSYNEQFF
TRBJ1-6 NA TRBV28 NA TGTGCCAGCAGCGCCGTTTGGGCTAAGAATTCACCCCTCCACTTT CASSAVWAKNSPLHF
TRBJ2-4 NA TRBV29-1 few TGCAGCGTTGTGGGAGTGAAGGACATTCAGTACTTC CSVVGVKDIQYF
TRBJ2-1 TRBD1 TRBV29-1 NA TGCAGCGGAACAGGGGGCGCAGGGGGGAAGTTCTTC CSGTGGAGGKFF
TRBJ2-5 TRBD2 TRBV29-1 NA TGCAGCGCCCGACGTGGCGGGAGGGAGACCCAGTACTTC CSARRGGRETQYF
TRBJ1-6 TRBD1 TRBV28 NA TGTGCCAGCACCCTGGGACAGGGGTACCGATCACCCCTCCACTTT CASTLGQGYRSPLHF
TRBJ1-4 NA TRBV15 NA TGTGCCACCAGCAGAGTGATTGGAGCAACTAATGAAAAACTGTTTTTT CATSRVIGATNEKLFF
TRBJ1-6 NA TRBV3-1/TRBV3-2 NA TGTGCCAGCAGCCAAGATCAATCATTACCCCTCCACTTT CASSQDQSLPLHF
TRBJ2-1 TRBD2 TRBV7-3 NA TGTGCCAGCAGCTGGGAAGCGGGGGCCGGTCGGAATGAGCAGTTCTTC CASSWEAGAGRNEQFF
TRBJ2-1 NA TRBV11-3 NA TGTGCCAGCAGCCGATCGGGGTACAATGAGCAGTTCTTC CASSRSGYNEQFF
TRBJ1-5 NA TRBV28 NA TGTGCCAGCTTGGGTTCAAGCAATCAGCCCCAGCATTTT CASLGSSNQPQHF
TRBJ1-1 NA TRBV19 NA TGTGCCACCATACGGACGGGTCGTCAGAACACTGAAGCTTTCTTT CATIRTGRQNTEAFF
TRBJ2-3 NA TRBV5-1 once TGCGCCAGCAGCTACTATTCTAGCACAGATACGCAGTATTTT CASSYYSSTDTQYF
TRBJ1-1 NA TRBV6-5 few TGTGCCAGCTCGCGGCCGGTGAACACTGAAGCTTTCTTT CASSRPVNTEAFF